Below are 24 T cell receptor beta chains sequenced from a single sample in a study of OX40 agonist ivuxolimab in advanced cancers. TCRdb's table, derived via immunoSEQ multiplex PCR, lists solely in-frame clones and lacks some. The data hold about 50,000 clones, with about 87% observed a single time. The starting material was CD4+ or CD8+ T cells sorted from blood, obtained in a trial of the OX40 agonist ivuxolimab. Receptor source: an adult with an advanced solid tumor such as melanoma, head and neck, liver or kidney cancer.

The chain employs TRBV7-7 and TRBJ2-1; 7 nucleotides match TRBD1. In germline, CDR1 is SSHAT, CDR2 FNYEAQ (reference sequence). The CDR3 loop spans 15 amino acids. Trimming at V came to 5 bases and at J to 0 bases, leaving 4 bases not matched to a gene. The CDR3: CASSTGQSSYNEQFF. The CDR3 DNA follows: TGTGCCAGCAGCACGGGACAGAGCTCCTACAATGAGCAGTTCTTC.

As regards this clone: At the DNA level, this CDR3 is encoded by other sequences in the same sample as well. The chain recombines TRBV4-3 with TRBJ1-3; no definite D call. Germline CDR1 LGHNA, CDR2 YSLEER. The germline V and J ends were trimmed by 0 bases and 4 bases, with 4 bases remaining between them. The CDR3 spans 13 residues. The CDR3 sequence: CASSQERGNTIYF. DNA of the CDR3: TGCGCCAGCAGCCAAGAACGGGGAAACACCATATATTTT.

The V and J genes are TRBV4-1 and TRBJ2-7; TRBD1 agrees at 12 bases. V shed 4 bases, J shed 6 bases, and the junction held 7 bases outside the gene matches. The CDR3 loop spans 15 amino acids. Germline CDR1 MGHRA, CDR2 YSYEKL. CDR3 DNA: TGCGCCAGCAGCCCGGGACAGGGGGCTAAGGTCGAGCAGTACTTC. Protein: CASSPGQGAKVEQYF.

The V call is TRBV28, the J call TRBJ2-7; unclear D gene. The CDR3 runs 12 residues. Germline CDR1 is MDHEN and CDR2 is SYDVKM. V was cut by 3 bases and J by 5 bases, with 8 bases left in between. For the CDR3, the DNA is TGTGCCAGCAGTTTTTTAGGGAACGAGCAGTACTTC. Residues: CASSFLGNEQYF.

The V and J genes are TRBV7-6 and TRBJ1-5; TRBD1 might be the D (5 bases). The CDR3 has 14 amino acids. V was cut by 1 base and J by 6 bases, with 10 bases left in between. Per the germline V gene, CDR1 is SGHVS and CDR2 is FNYEAQ. The CDR3 region is CASSLERGGQPQHF. The CDR3 DNA reads TGTGCCAGCAGCTTAGAACGGGGGGGTCAGCCCCAGCATTTT.

The chain has TRBV7-2 and TRBJ2-7; TRBD1 matches at 8 bases. Germline lookup yields CDR1 SGHTA and CDR2 FQGNSA. This CDR3 has 15 amino acids. Trimming at V came to 8 bases and at J to 7 bases, leaving 16 bases not matched to a gene. CDR3 sequence reads: CASRAPFGQGGEQYF. The DNA of the CDR3 is TGTGCCAGCCGAGCCCCCTTTGGACAGGGTGGAGAGCAGTACTTC.

The chain links TRBV4-1 to TRBJ2-7; 12 bases fit TRBD2. Unmatched junction bases numbered 12, after V lost 0 bases and J lost 3 bases. The CDR3 is made up of 19 amino acids. From germline, CDR1 is MGHRA and CDR2 YSYEKL. The CDR3 here is CASSQEVLAGGLSFYEQYF. In DNA form, the CDR3 reads TGCGCCAGCAGCCAAGAGGTACTAGCGGGAGGTCTGTCCTTCTACGAGCAGTACTTC.

The genes are TRBV20-1 and TRBJ1-2; unclear D gene. CDR3 size: 11 residues. Trimming shortened V by 4 bases and J by 1 base, and 4 bases separated the two germline ends. CDR1 is DFQATT, CDR2 SNEGSKA, per germline (reference sequence). CDR3: CSAISNYGYTF. Written as DNA, the CDR3 is TGCAGTGCTATCAGTAACTATGGCTACACCTTC.

The V gene is TRBV6-5, the J gene TRBJ2-7; D gene uncertain. Germline loops: CDR1 MNHEY, CDR2 SVGAGI. This CDR3 has 14 amino acids. V lost 7 bases to trimming and J lost 0 bases, with 13 bases between them. CDR3 sequence (DNA): TGTGCCAGCAAAGATGACTGGAGCTCCTACGAGCAGTACTTC. Its translation is CASKDDWSSYEQYF.

V gene TRBV6-1 combines with J gene TRBJ2-7; perhaps D is TRBD1 or TRBD2 (5 bases each). The V gene's germline CDR1 is MNHNS and CDR2 SASEGT. The CDR3 totals 15 residues. V gave up 0 bases and J gave up 4 bases, with 13 bases separating them. The CDR3 loop is CASSEAFGAPYEQYF. The CDR3 region has the DNA TGTGCCAGCAGTGAAGCGTTCGGGGCCCCTTACGAGCAGTACTTC.

The chain combines TRBV6-1 with TRBJ1-5; TRBD1 aligns across 8 bases. V lost 3 bases to trimming and J lost 4 bases; unmatched junction nucleotides: 14. CDR3 length: 18 amino acids. Germline V lookup: CDR1 MNHNS, CDR2 SASEGT. CDR3 coding DNA: TGTGCCAGCAGTGATAAAGGACAGGGTTTGGGTCTTAATCAGCCCCAGCATTTT. Encoded protein: CASSDKGQGLGLNQPQHF.

The rearrangement links TRBV11-2 to TRBJ1-4; TRBD1 is a possible D gene (6 bases). The germline V and J ends were trimmed by 3 bases and 15 bases, with 26 bases remaining between them. CDR1 SGHAT and CDR2 FQNNGV come from the germline V gene. The CDR3 has 16 amino acids. The CDR3 region is CASSFGRGRGIGLVFF. CDR3 nucleotides: TGTGCCAGCAGCTTCGGTCGGGGGAGGGGGATAGGTTTGGTGTTTTTT.

This chain uses TRBV7-9 with TRBJ2-2; D is perhaps TRBD1 or TRBD2 (5 bases each). The CDR3 is 16 amino acids. V was cut by 4 bases and J by 5 bases, with 17 bases left in between. Germline-derived CDR1 and CDR2 are SEHNR and FQNEAQ (reference sequence). The CDR3 DNA is TGTGCCAGCAGCTCGCCGGGGCTAGAGGGGACCGGGGAGCTGTTTTTT. It specifies CASSSPGLEGTGELFF.

The V call is TRBV6-5, the J call TRBJ2-7; 7 nucleotides line up with TRBD1. V gave up 5 bases and J gave up 3 bases; unmatched junction bases: 7. Germline loops: CDR1 MNHEY, CDR2 SVGAGI. The CDR3 runs 14 residues. The CDR3 nucleotides read TGTGCCAGCAGTATAGCCCGGACAGGCTACGAGCAGTACTTC. Translating it yields CASSIARTGYEQYF.

Regarding this clone: Distinct nucleotide sequences in the sample also encode this CDR3. The rearrangement links TRBV7-2 to TRBJ2-1; 11 nucleotides agree with TRBD2. Germline V gene sequence: CDR1 SGHTA, CDR2 FQGNSA. There are 15 residues in the CDR3. The V gene end was trimmed by 5 bases and the J gene end by 4 bases; junction bases not matched to a gene: 4. CDR3 region: CASSPTSGRYNEQFF. The CDR3 DNA follows: TGTGCCAGCAGCCCAACTAGCGGGAGATACAATGAGCAGTTCTTC.

The CDR3 region is CASSQGQGSYSEAFF. CDR3 in DNA: TGTGCCAGCTCACAGGGGCAGGGAAGTTATAGTGAAGCTTTCTTT. The chain recombines TRBV18 with TRBJ1-1, with D possibly matching TRBD1 (5 bases). V was cut by 4 bases and J by 7 bases, with 19 bases left in between. The CDR3 has 15 amino acids. CDR1 is KGHSH and CDR2 is LQKENI in the germline V gene.

The chain joins TRBV5-1 to TRBJ2-5, with D possibly TRBD2 on 7 matching bases. Germline V gene sequence: CDR1 SGHRS, CDR2 YFSETQ. Trimming took off 4 bases at V and 5 bases at J, with 15 bases between the two ends. The CDR3 totals 14 residues. In nucleotides, the CDR3 is TGCGCCAGCAGCATAGACGGGGGGCTGGAGACCCAGTACTTC. Protein product: CASSIDGGLETQYF. Together with reference TRBV5-1 and TRBJ2-5, the CDR3 gives the full variable domain: KAGVTQTPRYLIKTRGQQVTLSCSPISGHRSVSWYQQTPGQGLQFLFEYFSETQRNKGNFPGRFSGRQFSNSRSEMNVSTLELGDSALYLCASSIDGGLETQYFGPGTRLLVL.

The chain carries TRBV18 and TRBJ1-3, with D perhaps matching TRBD1 (6 bases). This CDR3 comprises 15 residues. Trimming pared 3 bases from V and 0 bases from J, leaving 9 bases between. The germline V gene encodes CDR1 KGHSH and CDR2 LQKENI. The CDR3 DNA is TGTGCCAGCTCACCGATACAGGGCTCTGGAAACACCATATATTTT. It encodes CASSPIQGSGNTIYF.

V usage is TRBV4-2 and J usage is TRBJ2-7, with unresolved D. The CDR3 has 14 amino acids. Trimming shortened V by 5 bases and J by 3 bases, and 14 bases separated the two germline ends. Looked up from germline, CDR1 is LGHNA and CDR2 is YNFKEQ. CDR3 DNA sequence: TGTGCCAGCAGCTTGAAAGGATCCCTCTACGAGCAGTACTTC. It encodes CASSLKGSLYEQYF.

This clone came up once. The chain is built from TRBV29-1 and TRBJ2-1, with 7 bases that match TRBD2. The CDR3 contains 13 residues. Per germline, CDR1 SQVTM and CDR2 ANQGSEA. The ends lost 3 bases at V and 3 bases at J; junction bases unmatched: 2. The CDR3 here is CSVDGLGYNEQFF. The CDR3 DNA reads TGCAGCGTTGATGGACTAGGCTACAATGAGCAGTTCTTC.

This rearrangement joins TRBV4-1 to TRBJ1-5; D uncertain. Per the germline V gene, CDR1 is MGHRA and CDR2 is YSYEKL. The CDR3 sequence is 17 residues long. V lost 0 bases and J lost 3, with 15 bases in between. The CDR3 loop is CASSQDGGRADNQPQHF. CDR3 coding DNA: TGCGCCAGCAGCCAAGATGGAGGCAGAGCAGACAATCAGCCCCAGCATTTT.

The rearrangement joins TRBV18 to TRBJ2-1, with 10 bases identical to TRBD2. J gave up 3 bases and V 2 bases, and 7 bases lay outside the gene matches. The CDR3 totals 17 residues. Germline values: CDR1 KGHSH, CDR2 LQKENI. The CDR3 is CASSPFETSGIYNEQFF. DNA for the CDR3: TGTGCCAGCTCACCATTCGAAACTAGCGGGATCTACAATGAGCAGTTCTTC.

The V call is TRBV6-5, the J call TRBJ2-7, with 9 bases fitting TRBD1. CDR3 length: 15 amino acids. The V gene's germline CDR1 is MNHEY and CDR2 SVGAGI. The ends lost 6 bases at V and 1 base at J; junction bases unmatched: 7. The CDR3 nucleotides read TGTGCCAGCAGGGCCGGGACAGGGTTTTCCTACGAGCAGTACTTC. It yields the protein CASRAGTGFSYEQYF.

The rearrangement joins TRBV2 to TRBJ1-6; TRBD1 might be the D (6 bases). Per germline, CDR1 SNHLY and CDR2 FYNNEI. The CDR3 loop spans 13 amino acids. Trimming stripped 5 bases from V and 6 bases from J, with 8 bases between. The CDR3 is CASSKGGNSPLHF. The CDR3, as DNA: TGTGCCAGCAGTAAGGGGGGTAATTCACCCCTCCACTTT.